Listed here are 32 T cell receptor beta chains from one sample, sequenced in a study of technical replicates of blood from a handful of donors. The data were produced by immunoSEQ multiplex PCR, yet TCRdb's version contains in-frame clones alone and is incomplete. The repertoire holds approximately 73,000 clones, approximately 90% seen once, with under 0.45% in the top ten. The sample consisted of T cells isolated from PBMCs. The receptors shown here come from a human donor in good health.

The rearrangement joins TRBV30 to TRBJ1-5; weak D call: TRBD1 (6 bases). The CDR3 spans 15 residues. V dropped 2 bases and J dropped 0 bases, with 11 bases sitting between them. Per germline, CDR1 GTSNPN and CDR2 SVGIG (reference sequence). CDR3 sequence: CAWSQGLYSNQPQHF. DNA of the CDR3: TGTGCCTGGAGTCAGGGGCTTTATAGCAATCAGCCCCAGCATTTT.

This rearrangement joins TRBV28 to TRBJ2-7; D is possibly TRBD2 (7 bases). V shed 8 bases and J shed 6 bases, with 23 bases lying between them. Per germline, CDR1 MDHEN and CDR2 SYDVKM. This CDR3 spans 15 amino acids. The CDR3 loop is CASSLGGGLTIEQYF. The CDR3 DNA follows: TGTGCCAGCTCATTAGGGGGGGGGCTGACCATCGAGCAGTACTTC.

This chain connects TRBV4-1 to TRBJ1-2; possibly TRBD1 for D (5 bases). Trimming took 6 bases from V and 7 from J, leaving 21 bases between them. The CDR3 runs 15 residues. Germline CDR1 and CDR2: MGHRA and YSYEKL. CDR3 DNA: TGCGCCAGCAGGCCCCCGGGTAGGGGAACGTTTGGCTACACCTTC. It yields the protein CASRPPGRGTFGYTF.

The rearrangement uses TRBV7-3 and TRBJ2-3, with 13 bases fitting TRBD2. This CDR3 has 16 amino acids. Trimming at V came to 3 bases and at J to 5 bases, leaving 5 bases not matched to a gene. Germline V gene data show CDR1 as SGHTA and CDR2 as FQGTGA. The CDR3 region has the DNA TGTGCCAGCAGCTTCGGACTAGCGGGAGAGGGAGATACGCAGTATTTT. Protein: CASSFGLAGEGDTQYF.

The chain uses TRBV7-2 and TRBJ1-5; D is possibly TRBD1 (6 bases). The CDR3 runs to 14 residues. Germline V gene data show CDR1 as SGHTA and CDR2 as FQGNSA. With 5 bases removed from V and 7 bases from J, the gap between germline ends came to 15 bases. As DNA, the CDR3 is TGTGCCAGCAGCCCTCACAGGGAGGGACAGCCCCAGCATTTT. This codes for CASSPHREGQPQHF.

V is TRBV15 and J is TRBJ1-1; TRBD1 agrees at 10 bases. The CDR3 totals 14 residues. Germline V lookup: CDR1 LNHNV, CDR2 YYDKDF (reference sequence). The V gene end was trimmed by 5 bases and the J gene end by 4 bases; junction bases not matched to a gene: 4. CDR3 bases: TGTGCCACCAGCGGAAGGGACAGGGGCACTGAAGCTTTCTTT. It codes for CATSGRDRGTEAFF. Together with reference TRBV15 and TRBJ1-1, the CDR3 gives the full variable domain: DAMVIQNPRYQVTQFGKPVTLSCSQTLNHNVMYWYQQKSSQAPKLLFHYYDKDFNNEADTPDNFQSRRPNTSFCFLDIRSPGLGDTAMYLCATSGRDRGTEAFFGQGTRLTVV.

Worth noting for this clone: An end of the junction differs from the germline gene, which may be a read error. This chain connects TRBV11-2 to TRBJ2-3; 8 bases map to TRBD2. The CDR3 sequence is 14 residues long. The germline CDR1 and CDR2 sequences are SGHAT and FQNNGV. CDR3 bases: TGTGCCAGCAGTTTAGCGGGGAACACAGATACGCAGTATTTT. It is translated as CASSLAGNTDTQYF. Combining the CDR3 with reference TRBV11-2 and TRBJ2-3 gives the whole variable domain EAGVAQSPRYKIIEKRQSVAFWCNPISGHATLYWYQQILGQGPKLLIQFQNNGVVDDSQLPKDRFSAERLKGVDSTLKIQPAKLEDSAVYLCASSLAGNTDTQYFGPGTRLTVL.

The chain carries TRBV6-5 and TRBJ1-2; 8 bases match TRBD1. Germline V lookup: CDR1 MNHEY, CDR2 SVGAGI. The length of the CDR3 is 13 residues. V lost 2 bases and J lost 8; bases outside the gene matches: 4. The CDR3 reads CASSYGTGEGYTF. The CDR3 nucleotides read TGTGCCAGCAGTTACGGGACAGGAGAAGGCTACACCTTC.

V and J are TRBV28 and TRBJ2-2; possible D gene TRBD2, 6 bases. V lost 3 bases, J lost 5 bases, and 19 bases lay in between. Germline loops: CDR1 MDHEN, CDR2 SYDVKM. This CDR3 is 17 amino acids long. The CDR3 loop is CASSFEGGGIETGELFF. The CDR3 DNA reads TGTGCCAGCAGTTTCGAAGGTGGCGGGATAGAGACCGGGGAGCTGTTTTTT.

The chain combines TRBV6-1 with TRBJ1-4; TRBD1 is a possible D gene (6 bases). There are 15 residues in the CDR3. Germline V lookup: CDR1 MNHNS, CDR2 SASEGT. Trimming left V 4 bases short and J 6 bases short, with 15 bases between. The CDR3 DNA reads TGTGCCAGCAGTGTTAGGTACTGGACAGATGAAAAACTGTTTTTT. Its translation: CASSVRYWTDEKLFF.

This rearrangement joins TRBV15 to TRBJ2-5; 7 nucleotides agree with TRBD1. Looked up from germline, CDR1 is LNHNV and CDR2 is YYDKDF (reference sequence). The CDR3 totals 17 residues. Trimming at V came to 0 bases and at J to 5 bases, leaving 12 bases not matched to a gene. CDR3 in amino acids: CATSRDSPQAGGETQYF. The DNA of the CDR3 is TGTGCCACCAGCAGAGATTCCCCCCAGGCAGGGGGTGAGACCCAGTACTTC.

The chain combines TRBV5-1 with TRBJ2-7; tentatively, D is TRBD1 (7 bases). CDR1 and CDR2 from the germline V gene are SGHRS and YFSETQ. The V and J ends lost 3 bases and 5 bases respectively, with 21 bases between them. The CDR3 contains 16 residues. The CDR3 loop is CASSWGVGWDSHEQYF. The CDR3 DNA follows: TGCGCCAGCAGCTGGGGGGTTGGCTGGGACAGCCACGAGCAGTACTTC.

The chain carries TRBV27 and TRBJ2-7, with 8 bases fitting TRBD2. This CDR3 has 14 amino acids. J was trimmed by 2 bases and V by 5 bases; bases with no gene match: 5. The germline CDR1 and CDR2 sequences are MNHEY and SMNVEV (reference sequence). CDR3 in amino acids: CASSPGLGPYEQYF. In DNA form, the CDR3 reads TGTGCCAGCAGTCCGGGACTAGGGCCCTACGAGCAGTACTTC.

V and J are TRBV30 and TRBJ2-2, with 13 bases fitting TRBD2. This CDR3 has 18 residues. Trimming took 0 bases from V and 7 from J; bases not matched to a gene: 11. From germline, CDR1 is GTSNPN and CDR2 SVGIG (reference sequence). In DNA form, the CDR3 reads TGTGCCTGGAGTGTATTACGGACTAGCGGGAGATTTAGCGGGGAGCTGTTTTTT. Translated, it gives CAWSVLRTSGRFSGELFF.

This clone occurred a few times. The chain joins TRBV30 to TRBJ1-3; tentative D call: TRBD1 (5 bases). CDR3 length: 14 residues. Germline V CDR1 and CDR2: GTSNPN, SVGIG (reference sequence). The ends were cut back, 4 bases at V and 0 bases at J, with 10 bases in the middle. This CDR3 is CAWTVGVSGNTIYF. Here the CDR3 DNA reads TGTGCCTGGACTGTAGGGGTCTCTGGAAACACCATATATTTT.

The V call is TRBV4-2, the J call TRBJ1-3; 7 bases map to TRBD1. Looked up from germline, CDR1 is LGHNA and CDR2 is YNFKEQ. The CDR3 loop spans 15 amino acids. The J segment lost 4 bases and the V segment lost 5 bases, leaving 8 bases of the junction unmatched. The CDR3 loop is CASSSVRDRGNTIYF. CDR3 in DNA: TGTGCCAGCAGCTCCGTCCGGGACAGAGGAAACACCATATATTTT.

The V gene is TRBV7-2, the J gene TRBJ2-7; TRBD2 matches at 7 bases. The CDR3 is 14 amino acids. Germline values: CDR1 SGHTA, CDR2 FQGNSA. J gave up 3 bases and V 3 bases, and 5 bases lay outside the gene matches. CDR3 sequence reads: CASSFSGNIYEQYF. CDR3 sequence (DNA): TGTGCCAGCAGCTTCAGCGGGAACATCTACGAGCAGTACTTC.

The genes are TRBV25-1 and TRBJ2-1; 8 bases match TRBD2. Germline CDR1 reads MGHDK; CDR2 reads SYGVNS. The V segment lost 4 bases and the J segment 8 bases; nucleotides outside the gene matches: 10. This CDR3 comprises 15 residues. The CDR3, as DNA: TGTGCCAGCAGTGCTGAGCGGGAGTTGACCGATGAGCAGTTCTTC. It codes for CASSAERELTDEQFF.

The genes are TRBV27 and TRBJ2-1, with D possibly being TRBD2 (5 bases). Trimming left V 2 bases short and J 0 bases short, with 11 bases between. Germline assignment: CDR1 MNHEY and CDR2 SMNVEV (reference sequence). The CDR3 has 16 residues. As DNA, the CDR3 is TGTGCCAGCAGTTTAGAGCGTGGGAGCTCCTACAATGAGCAGTTCTTC. Translated: CASSLERGSSYNEQFF.

The chain uses TRBV5-4 and TRBJ1-1; TRBD1 matches 9 bases. CDR3 length: 20 amino acids. V lost 4 bases and J lost 0; bases outside the gene matches: 19. The germline V gene has CDR1 SGHNT and CDR2 YYREEE (reference sequence). The CDR3 region has the DNA TGTGCCAGCAGCCCACGGGACAGGGAACCTTTTTTTACCTTGAACACTGAAGCTTTCTTT. Its translation: CASSPRDREPFFTLNTEAFF.

The genes are TRBV6-6 and TRBJ2-3, with 9 positions matching TRBD2. Per the germline V gene, CDR1 is MNHNY and CDR2 is SVGAGI (reference sequence). V shed 5 bases, J shed 0 bases, and the junction held 6 bases outside the gene matches. The CDR3 consists of 16 residues. CDR3 bases: TGTGCCAGCAGTCAAGGGACTAGCTATAGCACAGATACGCAGTATTTT. Translating it yields CASSQGTSYSTDTQYF.

The chain couples TRBV11-3 to TRBJ2-5; possible D gene TRBD2, 5 bases. The CDR3 consists of 14 residues. Germline values: CDR1 SGHNT, CDR2 YENEEA. Trimming pared 5 bases from V and 2 bases from J, leaving 12 bases between. CDR3 residues: CASSPRRTQETQYF. The CDR3, as DNA: TGTGCCAGCAGCCCCCGGAGGACTCAAGAGACCCAGTACTTC.

The chain combines TRBV7-2 with TRBJ1-2; 8 bases map to TRBD1. The junction had 7 bases not matched to a gene; V was cut back by 3 bases and J by 4 bases. CDR1 and CDR2 from the germline V gene are SGHTA and FQGNSA. The CDR3 is 15 amino acids. CDR3: CASSFQDREFYGYTF. CDR3 DNA: TGTGCCAGCAGCTTCCAGGACAGGGAGTTCTATGGCTACACCTTC.

The chain joins TRBV29-1 to TRBJ1-1; 8 bases agree with TRBD1. The CDR3 runs to 13 residues. Germline trimming cut 7 bases from V and 1 base from J; bases unmatched to any gene: 5. Germline CDR1 is SQVTM and CDR2 is ANQGSEA. Here the CDR3 reads CSADTGGNTEAFF. As DNA, the CDR3 is TGCAGCGCAGATACAGGGGGGAACACTGAAGCTTTCTTT.

The chain carries TRBV9 and TRBJ2-1, with 14 bases identical to TRBD2. The CDR3 length is 17 residues. Germline CDR1 and CDR2: SGDLS and YYNGEE. J lost 9 bases, V lost 2 bases, and 10 bases had no gene match. The CDR3 DNA sequence: TGTGCCAGCAGCGTTCCGAAGGGACTAGCGGGAGACGGTGAGCAGTTCTTC. This translates into CASSVPKGLAGDGEQFF.

The chain is built from TRBV19 and TRBJ2-3; 11 bases map to TRBD1. J was trimmed by 4 bases and V by 6 bases; bases with no gene match: 6. CDR3 length equals 15 residues. Germline CDR1 LNHDA, CDR2 SQIVND (reference sequence). This chain's CDR3 is CASRPGTGGADTQYF. In DNA, the CDR3 is TGTGCCAGTAGACCCGGGACAGGGGGTGCAGATACGCAGTATTTT.

The chain has TRBV7-8 and TRBJ2-5, with D perhaps matching TRBD1 (6 bases). The CDR3 sequence is 13 residues long. The V gene lost 2 bases and the J gene lost 5 bases, with 9 bases spanning the gap. Germline values: CDR1 SGHVS, CDR2 FQNEAQ. As DNA, the CDR3 is TGTGCCAGCAGCTTAAGCACAGGGGAGACCCAGTACTTC. Its protein is CASSLSTGETQYF.

The chain is built from TRBV5-6 and TRBJ1-2; no clear D gene. Germline assignment: CDR1 SGHDT and CDR2 YYEEEE. The CDR3 extends over 13 amino acids. V dropped 2 bases and J dropped 0 bases, with 5 bases sitting between them. This chain's CDR3 is CASSFLANYGYTF. The CDR3 DNA is TGTGCCAGCAGCTTCTTAGCTAACTATGGCTACACCTTC.

This clone showed up just once. The J gene is TRBJ2-3, the V gene TRBV9; tentatively, D is TRBD2 (5 bases). The V gene lost 0 bases and the J gene lost 5 bases, with 16 bases spanning the gap. CDR3 length: 16 amino acids. Germline-derived CDR1 and CDR2 are SGDLS and YYNGEE. The CDR3 nucleotides are TGTGCCAGCAGCGTAGGAGGGAGACAAGGTAGAGATACGCAGTATTTT. The encoded protein is CASSVGGRQGRDTQYF.

The chain combines TRBV2 with TRBJ2-3; 9 nucleotides align to TRBD1. With 5 bases clipped from V and 4 bases from J, the junction kept 10 bases outside the gene matches. This CDR3 has 16 residues. Germline V CDR1 and CDR2: SNHLY, FYNNEI. CDR3 protein: CASSRDREIGADTQYF. The CDR3 DNA reads as TGTGCCAGCAGTAGGGACAGGGAAATAGGTGCAGATACGCAGTATTTT.

V gene TRBV5-8 combines with J gene TRBJ1-5; 10 bases line up with TRBD1. With 7 bases clipped from V and 6 bases from J, the junction kept 13 bases outside the gene matches. Germline CDR1 is SGHTS and CDR2 is YDEGEE. The length of the CDR3 is 16 residues. In DNA form, the CDR3 reads TGTGCCAGCGGCCCCATCGGGGGACAGGGGTCTCAGCCCCAGCATTTT. Translating gives CASGPIGGQGSQPQHF.

The chain joins TRBV5-1 to TRBJ1-2, with 7 nucleotides matching TRBD1. The J segment lost 11 bases and the V segment lost 1 base, leaving 17 bases of the junction unmatched. This CDR3 contains 16 residues. CDR1 and CDR2 from the germline V gene are SGHRS and YFSETQ. The CDR3 region has the DNA TGCGCCAGCAGCTTGAGGCCAGGGGGGATTGATCTTGTTTACACCTTC. Protein product: CASSLRPGGIDLVYTF.